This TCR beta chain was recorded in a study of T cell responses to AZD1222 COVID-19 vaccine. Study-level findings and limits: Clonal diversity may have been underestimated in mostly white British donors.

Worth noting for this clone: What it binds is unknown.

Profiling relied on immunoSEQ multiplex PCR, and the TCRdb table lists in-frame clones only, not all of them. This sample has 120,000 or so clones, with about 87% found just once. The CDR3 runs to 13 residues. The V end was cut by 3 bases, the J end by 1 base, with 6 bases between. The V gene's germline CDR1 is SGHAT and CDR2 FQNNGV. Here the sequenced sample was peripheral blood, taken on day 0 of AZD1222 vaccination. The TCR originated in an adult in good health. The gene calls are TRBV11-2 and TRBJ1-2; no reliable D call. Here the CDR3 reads CASSFKGNYGYTF. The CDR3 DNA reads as TGTGCCAGCAGCTTTAAGGGTAACTATGGCTACACCTTC.